This TCR beta chain was documented in a study of cytomegalovirus exposure and HLA in healthy donors. The PCR ran on 60 Vbeta and 13 Jbeta primers. Measured with immunoSEQ multiplex PCR; TCRdb has only the in-frame clones, and not every one. This sample's table has about 82,000 clones. Sequencing was carried out using PBMCs. This TCR was recovered from a woman younger than 45 in good health and CMV-seronegative.

The CDR3 reads CASSSRALNHYEQYF. The DNA for the CDR3 is TGTGCCAGCAGCTCCAGGGCCCTCAACCACTACGAGCAGTACTTC. The chain couples TRBV7-2 to TRBJ2-7, with a tentative D call TRBD1 (5 bases). CDR1 and CDR2 from the germline V gene are SGHTA and FQGNSA. Trimming shortened V by 4 bases and J by 3 bases, and 16 bases separated the two germline ends. The CDR3 loop spans 15 amino acids. Full variable domain (outside the CDR3, taken from reference TRBV7-2 and TRBJ2-7): GAGVSQSPSNKVTEKGKDVELRCDPISGHTALYWYRQSLGQGLEFLIYFQGNSAPDKSGLPSDRFSAERTGGSVSTLTIQRTQQEDSAVYLCASSSRALNHYEQYFGPGTRLTVT.